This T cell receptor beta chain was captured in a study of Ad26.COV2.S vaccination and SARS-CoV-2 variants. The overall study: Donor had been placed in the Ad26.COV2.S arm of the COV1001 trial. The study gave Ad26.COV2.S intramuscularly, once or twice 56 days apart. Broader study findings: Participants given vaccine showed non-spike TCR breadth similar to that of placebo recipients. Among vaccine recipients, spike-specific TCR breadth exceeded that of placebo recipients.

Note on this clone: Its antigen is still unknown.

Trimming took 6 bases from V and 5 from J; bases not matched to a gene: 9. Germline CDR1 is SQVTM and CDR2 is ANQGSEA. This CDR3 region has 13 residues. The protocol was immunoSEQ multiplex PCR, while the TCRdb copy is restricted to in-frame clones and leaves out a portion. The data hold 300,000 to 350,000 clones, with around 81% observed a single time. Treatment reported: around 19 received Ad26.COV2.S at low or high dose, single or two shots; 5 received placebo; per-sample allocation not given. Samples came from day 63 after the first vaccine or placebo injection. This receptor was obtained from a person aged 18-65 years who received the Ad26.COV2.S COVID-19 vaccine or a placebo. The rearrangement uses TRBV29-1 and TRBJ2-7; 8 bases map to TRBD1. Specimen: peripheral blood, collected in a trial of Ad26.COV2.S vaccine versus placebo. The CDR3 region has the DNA TGCAGCGTGGCGCAGGGGGCTGAAGACGAGCAGTACTTC. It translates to CSVAQGAEDEQYF.